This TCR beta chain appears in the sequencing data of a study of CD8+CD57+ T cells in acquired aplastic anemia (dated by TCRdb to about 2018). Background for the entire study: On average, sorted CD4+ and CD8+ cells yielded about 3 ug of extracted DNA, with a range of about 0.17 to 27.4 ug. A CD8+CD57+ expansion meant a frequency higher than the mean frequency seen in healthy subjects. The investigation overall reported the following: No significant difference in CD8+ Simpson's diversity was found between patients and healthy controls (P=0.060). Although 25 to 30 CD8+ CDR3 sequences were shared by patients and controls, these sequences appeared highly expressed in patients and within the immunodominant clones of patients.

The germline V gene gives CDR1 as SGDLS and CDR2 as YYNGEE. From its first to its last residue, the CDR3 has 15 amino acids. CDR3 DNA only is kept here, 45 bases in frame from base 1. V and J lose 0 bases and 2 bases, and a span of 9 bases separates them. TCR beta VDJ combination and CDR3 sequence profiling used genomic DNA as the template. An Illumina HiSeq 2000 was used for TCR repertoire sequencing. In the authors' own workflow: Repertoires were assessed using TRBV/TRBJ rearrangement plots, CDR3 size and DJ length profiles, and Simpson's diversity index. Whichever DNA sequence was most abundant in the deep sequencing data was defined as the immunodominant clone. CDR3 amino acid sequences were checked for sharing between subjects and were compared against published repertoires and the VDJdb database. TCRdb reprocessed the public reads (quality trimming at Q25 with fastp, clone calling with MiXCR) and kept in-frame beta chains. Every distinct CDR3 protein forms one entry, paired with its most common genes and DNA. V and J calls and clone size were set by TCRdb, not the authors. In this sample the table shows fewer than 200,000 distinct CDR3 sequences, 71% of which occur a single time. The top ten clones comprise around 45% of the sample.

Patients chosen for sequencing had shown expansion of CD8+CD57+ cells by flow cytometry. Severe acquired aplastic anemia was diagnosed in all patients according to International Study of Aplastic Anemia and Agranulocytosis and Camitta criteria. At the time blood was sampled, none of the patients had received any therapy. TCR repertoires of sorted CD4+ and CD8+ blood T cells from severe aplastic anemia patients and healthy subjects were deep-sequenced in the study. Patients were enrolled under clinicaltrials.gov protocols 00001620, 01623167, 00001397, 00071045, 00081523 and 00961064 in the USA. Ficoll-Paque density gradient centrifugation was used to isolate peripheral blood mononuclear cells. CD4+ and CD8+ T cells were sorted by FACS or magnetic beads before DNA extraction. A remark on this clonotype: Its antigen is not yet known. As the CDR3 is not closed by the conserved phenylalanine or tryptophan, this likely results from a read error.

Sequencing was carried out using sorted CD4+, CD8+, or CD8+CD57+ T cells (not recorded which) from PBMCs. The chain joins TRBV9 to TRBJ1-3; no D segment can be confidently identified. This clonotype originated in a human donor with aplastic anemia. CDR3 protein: CASSVAITPGNTIYS. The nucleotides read TGTGCCAGCAGCGTAGCTATCACTCCTGGAAACACCATATATTCT.